One sample yielded the 8 T cell receptor delta chains listed below, sequenced in a study of Vδ1+ human thymocytes. General study results and limits: In the thymus, TRG and TRD repertoires looked highly polyclonal with Gaussian CDR3 lengths.

Sequences come from RNA converted to cDNA by reverse transcription. Pooled V-gene forward primers with one constant-region reverse primer generated the CDR3 amplicons by multiplex PCR. TCRdb redid clone calling on the multiplex PCR reads using CATT. The sample lists approximately 24,000 delta-chain clones; 6.5% to 8% were seen once. Their target antigens are unknown. Material: Vdelta1+ gamma-delta thymocytes from the thymus. Stated subset: FACS-sorted CD3+ TCRalphabeta- TCRVdelta1+ TCRVdelta2- thymocytes. These receptors were collected from a girl less than two years old who had congenital heart surgery.

This clone is termed medium-sized. The chain couples TRDV1 to TRDJ1; TRDD3 matches at 12 bases. J lost 0 bases, V lost 6 bases, and 14 bases had no gene match. CDR3 length equals 19 residues. CDR1 and CDR2 (germline): TSWWSYY, QGS. Here the CDR3 DNA reads TGTGCTCTTGGCAATAAGCTACTGGGGGATACCCAGTACACCGATAAACTCATCTTT. Protein sequence: CALGNKLLGDTQYTDKLIF.

This clone was detected only a few times. Germline is not matched at one junction end, which may reflect a read error. This same CDR3 is encoded by further DNA sequences in the sample. The chain joins TRDV1 to TRDJ1, with 10 bases fitting TRDD3. The CDR3 length is 21 residues. Germline loops: CDR1 TSWWSYY, CDR2 QGS. Here the CDR3 reads CALGEGIYPWGIRGDTDKLIF. The CDR3 DNA follows: TGCGCTCTTGGGGAAGGGATCTACCCCTGGGGGATAAGAGGAGACACCGATAAACTCATCTTT.

This clone occurred a few times. This chain uses TRDV1 with TRDJ1, with D possibly matching TRDD3 (6 bases). The germline V and J ends were trimmed by 0 bases and 0 bases, with 23 bases remaining between them. The CDR3 sequence is 20 residues long. CDR1 is TSWWSYY and CDR2 is QGS in the germline V gene. Written as DNA, the CDR3 is TGTGCTCTTGGGGAACTAGTTTTTTGGGGGGAATACCGGTACACCGATAAACTCATCTTT. Its translation: CALGELVFWGEYRYTDKLIF.

This clone has a handful of counts. The gene calls are TRDV1 and TRDJ1; D is possibly TRDD3 (5 bases). This CDR3 has 22 amino acids. The V gene's germline CDR1 is TSWWSYY and CDR2 QGS. V was clipped by 4 bases and J by 3 bases, with 36 bases between them. Here the CDR3 DNA reads TGTGCTCTTGGGGGACCTAATGGGATCCCCCGGGGCCCCCCCTCAGTCGCCGATAAACTCATCTTT. It yields the protein CALGGPNGIPRGPPSVADKLIF.

This rearrangement joins TRDV1 to TRDJ1; D is undetermined. Trimming stripped 1 base from V and 2 bases from J, with 17 bases between. The CDR3 consists of 17 residues. Germline V gene lookup returns CDR1 TSWWSYY and CDR2 QGS. The CDR3, as DNA: TGTGCTCTTGGGGAACGGCTTGACCGGCGAGAGACCGATAAACTCATCTTT. Translating it yields CALGERLDRRETDKLIF.

The J gene is TRDJ1, the V gene TRDV1, with TRDD3 matching 9 bases. The V gene's germline CDR1 is TSWWSYY and CDR2 QGS. J was trimmed by 3 bases and V by 6 bases; bases with no gene match: 17. CDR3 size: 18 residues. The CDR3 DNA follows: TGTGCTCTTGGCTCTCCCCTAACGGGGGATACCCCTCCCGATAAACTCATCTTT. Protein sequence: CALGSPLTGDTPPDKLIF.

V is TRDV1 and J is TRDJ1; TRDD3 matches at 7 bases. Germline CDR1 reads TSWWSYY; CDR2 reads QGS. The CDR3 has 20 amino acids. The trim removed 2 bases at V and 6 bases at J, leaving 24 bases unmatched. In DNA, the CDR3 is TGTGCTCTTGGGGAATGTTATAGTGTTCCTCATGTACTGGGGAGGAATAAACTCATCTTT. Protein: CALGECYSVPHVLGRNKLIF.

The J gene was identified as TRDJ1, and no V gene was called; TRDD3, the D gene given by the table, was not confirmed from the DNA. The CDR3 runs 23 residues. The CDR3 region has the DNA TGTGCTCTTGGGGATCCGCTCCTTACATTACTGGGGGATACCCGTCGGCCCGCCGATAAACTCATCTTT. Protein: CALGDPLLTLLGDTRRPADKLIF.